This TCR beta chain was sequenced during a study of T cells after yellow fever vaccination. About this clonotype: Its antigen is unidentified.

A 5'RACE template-switching step, the method used to make TCR cDNA, added a universal primer site and UMIs. TCRdb reprocessed the 5' RACE reads via MiXCR and lists one record per CDR3 protein. In the table there are 450,000 to 650,000 distinct CDR3 sequences, approximately 13% of which are singletons. CDR1 and CDR2 (germline): SGHVS, FNYEAQ. The CDR3 loop spans 15 amino acids. V lost 5 bases and J lost 10, with 18 bases in between. General study results and limits: Most primary-vaccination clones recurred post-booster (roughly 96% CD4, 88% CD8).

This receptor was taken from a man aged 30-40 years who received the YFV17D yellow fever vaccine. The chain employs TRBV7-6 and TRBJ1-6; the D gene is possibly TRBD1 (6 bases). This material consisted of PBMCs, taken on the day of the yellow fever booster vaccination. CDR3: CASSPETGLLSPLHF. The CDR3 nucleotides are TGTGCCAGCAGCCCCGAGACAGGCCTTTTATCACCCCTCCACTTT.